This T cell receptor beta chain is drawn from a study of shared clonotypes between healthy human individuals. With respect to this clone: Its antigen is not identified.

Selected positively for CCR7 and CD45RO-negative, naive CD8 cells excluded terminally differentiated effector memory CD45RA+ cells. Trimming shortened V by 3 bases and J by 3 bases, and 12 bases separated the two germline ends. The CDR3 loop spans 14 amino acids. Germline values: CDR1 WNHNN, CDR2 SYGVQD (reference sequence). This table comes from immunoSEQ multiplex PCR, and its TCRdb copy is limited to in-frame clones, with some not included. The profile shows around 620,000 clones, roughly 96% of them singletons. Study-wide findings and caveats: Even with large depth, rarefaction showed that sorted-subset sequencing was incomplete.

The J gene is TRBJ2-7, the V gene TRBV10-1; possible D gene TRBD2, 6 bases. The sequenced sample was naive CD8+ T cells sorted from blood. The source of this sequence is a woman in her twenties or thirties in good health. CDR3 residues: CASSEGGMGYEQYF. The CDR3 DNA is TGCGCCAGCAGTGAAGGCGGGATGGGCTACGAGCAGTACTTC.